These 29 T cell receptor beta chains were sequenced from one sample in a study of T-cell reconstitution after alpha-beta-depleted transplantation in children. Unique molecular identifiers were incorporated into the prepared TCRbeta library. Each CDR3 protein gets one entry after TCRdb re-called the PCR reads with MiXCR. The sample consists of a few hundred thousand distinct CDR3 sequences, roughly 27% of them appearing once. The sequences come from PBMCs, collected before TCRalphabeta/CD19-depleted stem cell transplant. Source of these receptors: a boy under three years old with Wiskott-Aldrich syndrome, due to receive a stem cell transplant.

This clonotype was observed a few times. This chain links TRBV4-2 with TRBJ2-1; 9 nucleotides match TRBD2. V was clipped by 0 bases and J by 3 bases; unmatched bases: 6. The CDR3 has 17 residues. Germline-derived CDR1 and CDR2 are LGHNA and YNFKEQ. The CDR3, as DNA: TGTGCCAGCAGCCAAGATAAAGCTAGCGGGAACTACAATGAGCAGTTCTTC. Residues: CASSQDKASGNYNEQFF.

This rearrangement joins TRBV5-1 to TRBJ2-7; no reliable D call. Trimming took off 2 bases at V and 0 bases at J, with 18 bases between the two ends. Germline-derived CDR1 and CDR2 are SGHRS and YFSETQ. CDR3 size: 17 residues. The CDR3 nucleotides are TGCGCCAGCAGCTTCTCACTCGCGGCCGTTTACTCCTACGAGCAGTACTTC. Its translation is CASSFSLAAVYSYEQYF.

The chain recombines TRBV5-1 with TRBJ2-7, with 8 positions matching TRBD2. Trimming took 5 bases from V and 2 from J; bases not matched to a gene: 9. From germline, CDR1 is SGHRS and CDR2 YFSETQ. The CDR3 runs 15 residues. CDR3 amino acids: CASRSLAGGTYEQYF. DNA for the CDR3: TGCGCCAGCAGAAGTCTAGCGGGTGGGACCTACGAGCAGTACTTC.

The V call is TRBV9, the J call TRBJ2-3, with a possible D match to TRBD2 (6 bases). CDR1 is SGDLS, CDR2 YYNGEE, per germline. This CDR3 is built from 15 residues. V was cut by 0 bases and J by 1 base, with 9 bases left in between. The CDR3 DNA is TGTGCCAGCAGCGTAGTTTCGGGGGGCACAGATACGCAGTATTTT. Its translation: CASSVVSGGTDTQYF.

This sequence joins TRBV2 and TRBJ2-1, with TRBD2 identical over 11 bases. The ends lost 8 bases at V and 9 bases at J; junction bases unmatched: 12. CDR1 and CDR2 from the germline V gene are SNHLY and FYNNEI. This CDR3 spans 15 amino acids. The CDR3 DNA sequence: TGTGCCAGCCGGGGGGGGCTAGCGGGAGGAGGTGAGCAGTTCTTC. Encoded protein: CASRGGLAGGGEQFF.

The chain couples TRBV5-1 to TRBJ2-2, with 7 bases that match TRBD2. The CDR3 consists of 14 residues. Germline V gene sequence: CDR1 SGHRS, CDR2 YFSETQ. With 3 bases clipped from V and 6 bases from J, the junction kept 5 bases outside the gene matches. CDR3 residues: CASSSGLVAGELFF. The DNA of the CDR3 is TGCGCCAGCAGCTCCGGACTAGTCGCCGGGGAGCTGTTTTTT.

The chain employs TRBV5-6 and TRBJ2-6; D unresolved. The CDR3 is 14 amino acids. Trimming pared 4 bases from V and 0 bases from J, leaving 5 bases between. Germline CDR1 reads SGHDT; CDR2 reads YYEEEE. CDR3 residues: CASSGSSGANVLTF. The CDR3 DNA reads TGTGCCAGCAGCGGAAGCTCTGGGGCCAACGTCCTGACTTTC.

V is TRBV28 and J is TRBJ1-3; D is perhaps TRBD1 (6 bases). V shed 5 bases and J shed 4 bases, with 15 bases lying between them. Germline lookup yields CDR1 MDHEN and CDR2 SYDVKM. This CDR3 has 15 amino acids. CDR3 bases: TGTGCCAGCAGTGTTCCCAGGGGCGCCGGAAACACCATATATTTT. It translates to CASSVPRGAGNTIYF.

This clonotype has more than one count but fewer than ten. The chain recombines TRBV12-3 or TRBV12-4 with TRBJ1-3, with D possibly matching TRBD1 (6 bases). With 3 bases removed from V and 4 bases from J, the gap between germline ends came to 10 bases. The CDR3 totals 14 residues. The CDR3 DNA is TGTGCCAGCAGTTTCGGGACAACCGGAAACACCATATATTTT. Translation: CASSFGTTGNTIYF.

The chain carries TRBV5-1 and TRBJ2-5; D tentatively fits TRBD1 or TRBD2 (5 bases each). V gave up 5 bases and J gave up 5 bases, with 22 bases separating them. Germline lookup yields CDR1 SGHRS and CDR2 YFSETQ. The CDR3 loop spans 16 amino acids. DNA of the CDR3: TGCGCCAGCAGGGTGTTAGCGTCCTCAGAGGGGGAGACCCAGTACTTC. As protein: CASRVLASSEGETQYF.

The gene calls are TRBV29-1 and TRBJ2-1; 11 nucleotides agree with TRBD2. This CDR3 spans 15 amino acids. The ends lost 7 bases at V and 2 bases at J; junction bases unmatched: 7. From germline, CDR1 is SQVTM and CDR2 ANQGSEA. The CDR3 here is CSGVTSGTAYNEQFF. The CDR3 region has the DNA TGCAGCGGTGTGACTAGCGGGACCGCCTACAATGAGCAGTTCTTC.

The CDR3 here is CASSSPDGQETQYF. DNA for the CDR3: TGTGCCAGCAGCTCCCCGGACGGCCAAGAGACCCAGTACTTC. This chain joins TRBV7-3 and TRBJ2-5; no clear D. CDR1 is SGHTA, CDR2 FQGTGA, per germline. The CDR3 runs to 14 residues. V was trimmed by 4 bases and J by 1 base, leaving 10 bases between them.

This clonotype showed up many times. The chain's CDR3 is CASRTSGSSTDTQYF. The DNA of the CDR3 is TGCGCCAGCAGGACTAGCGGGAGCAGCACAGATACGCAGTATTTT. This chain connects TRBV5-1 to TRBJ2-3; 12 bases align to TRBD2. From germline, CDR1 is SGHRS and CDR2 YFSETQ. V lost 5 bases, J lost 0 bases, and 1 base stayed unmatched. This CDR3 region has 15 residues.

This clonotype has just a few counts. V gene TRBV3-1 combines with J gene TRBJ1-5; D uncertain. The CDR3 loop spans 16 amino acids. The germline CDR1 and CDR2 sequences are LGHDT and YNNKEL (reference sequence). Between the trimmed V and J ends, which lost 0 bases and 3 bases, there was a span of 12 bases. CDR3: CASSQDLGSPNQPQHF. In DNA form, the CDR3 reads TGTGCCAGCAGCCAAGATCTCGGCAGCCCCAATCAGCCCCAGCATTTT.

The CDR3 spells CASSSYPQGSYEQYF. The CDR3 DNA follows: TGCGCCAGCAGCTCTTACCCACAGGGGTCCTACGAGCAGTACTTC. V usage is TRBV5-1 and J usage is TRBJ2-7; 7 bases fit TRBD1. Germline CDR1 SGHRS, CDR2 YFSETQ. The CDR3 spans 15 residues. With V trimmed by 3 bases and J by 1 base, 7 bases remained unmatched.

This chain uses TRBV5-1 with TRBJ1-4; D not resolved. V was pared by 4 bases and J by 8 bases, with 21 bases between. The CDR3 length is 16 residues. Germline assignment: CDR1 SGHRS and CDR2 YFSETQ. The CDR3 sequence: CASSPTGVSLREKLFF. CDR3 DNA: TGCGCCAGCAGCCCCACCGGGGTCTCTCTTCGGGAAAAACTGTTTTTT.

The chain recombines TRBV6-1 with TRBJ2-7; the D gene is possibly TRBD2 (6 bases). The CDR3 loop spans 14 amino acids. CDR1 MNHNS and CDR2 SASEGT come from the germline V gene. Trimming pared 7 bases from V and 2 bases from J, leaving 15 bases between. The CDR3 nucleotides are TGTGCCAGCAAACCGCGGGGCGGAGCCTACGAGCAGTACTTC. Its translation: CASKPRGGAYEQYF.

The table lists this clonotype with a few counts. The chain has TRBV12-3 or TRBV12-4 and TRBJ1-6; D not certain. Deletions cut 6 bases from V and 10 bases from J, with 10 bases between. This CDR3 contains 12 residues. Written as DNA, the CDR3 is TGTGCCAGCAGCCCGGTTGGGTCACCCCTCCACTTT. This translates into CASSPVGSPLHF.

This clonotype was seen only a few times. This sequence joins TRBV2 and TRBJ2-5, with 15 bases aligning to TRBD2. CDR3 length: 15 amino acids. Trimming at V came to 5 bases and at J to 3 bases, leaving 1 base not matched to a gene. Germline V lookup: CDR1 SNHLY, CDR2 FYNNEI. The CDR3, as DNA: TGTGCCAGCAGTCGGACTAGCGGGAGGGAAGAGACCCAGTACTTC. Translating it yields CASSRTSGREETQYF.

This sequence joins TRBV7-9 and TRBJ1-2; 9 bases are shared with TRBD1. CDR3 length: 15 residues. Trimming at V came to 4 bases and at J to 5 bases, leaving 8 bases not matched to a gene. CDR1 and CDR2 from the germline V gene are SEHNR and FQNEAQ (reference sequence). Here the CDR3 DNA reads TGTGCCAGCAGCTCGGACAGGGGTGCCCAATATGGCTACACCTTC. Residues: CASSSDRGAQYGYTF.

Here the CDR3 DNA reads TGTGCCAGCAGCTCAGGGTTCAGGGGGCGCGGGACCCAGTACTTC. This encodes CASSSGFRGRGTQYF. The chain is built from TRBV7-2 and TRBJ2-5; 8 bases match TRBD1. The CDR3 sequence is 15 residues long. The J segment lost 7 bases and the V segment lost 4 bases, leaving 11 bases of the junction unmatched. The germline V gene has CDR1 SGHTA and CDR2 FQGNSA.

The V and J genes are TRBV20-1 and TRBJ2-1; 9 positions agree with TRBD2. CDR3 length: 18 amino acids. The trim removed 1 base at V and 5 bases at J, leaving 15 bases unmatched. Germline CDR1 is DFQATT and CDR2 is SNEGSKA (reference sequence). The DNA for the CDR3 is TGCAGTGCTAGAGGAACTAGCGGGCCTACCCGAAGGAACAATGAGCAGTTCTTC. Amino acids: CSARGTSGPTRRNNEQFF.

This clonotype was counted only a few times. The rearrangement links TRBV5-1 to TRBJ2-3, with D perhaps matching TRBD2 (5 bases). The CDR3 has 13 amino acids. CDR1 SGHRS and CDR2 YFSETQ come from the germline V gene. The V gene lost 3 bases and the J gene lost 6 bases, with 11 bases spanning the gap. CDR3 sequence: CASSSFRDDTQYF. As DNA, the CDR3 is TGCGCCAGCAGCTCCTTCCGGGATGATACGCAGTATTTT.

This clonotype was observed a handful of times. The chain joins TRBV18 to TRBJ1-4; D is unresolved. Germline CDR1 reads KGHSH; CDR2 reads LQKENI. V gave up 5 bases and J gave up 6 bases, with 13 bases separating them. CDR3 size: 14 residues. As DNA, the CDR3 is TGTGCCAGCTCATCCGCACGACTGGATGAAAAACTGTTTTTT. Amino acid sequence: CASSSARLDEKLFF.

V is TRBV9 and J is TRBJ2-3; the D gene could be TRBD1 or TRBD2 (5 bases each). The CDR3 spans 16 residues. CDR1 SGDLS and CDR2 YYNGEE come from the germline V gene. Trimming took 0 bases from V and 0 from J, leaving 11 bases between them. The DNA for the CDR3 is TGTGCCAGCAGCGTAGATCGGGACCCTAGCACAGATACGCAGTATTTT. Encoded protein: CASSVDRDPSTDTQYF.

In this sample, this clonotype turned up a few times. The chain has TRBV10-3 and TRBJ1-2; D may be TRBD1 (5 bases). The CDR3 is 11 residues long. CDR1 and CDR2 (germline): ENHRY, SYGVKD. V gave up 10 bases and J gave up 2 bases, with 8 bases separating them. In DNA form, the CDR3 reads TGTGCCACTAGGGACAACTATGGCTACACCTTC. It yields the protein CATRDNYGYTF.

The chain recombines TRBV5-1 with TRBJ2-7, with 7 positions matching TRBD2. With V trimmed by 4 bases and J by 0 bases, 4 bases remained unmatched. Germline-derived CDR1 and CDR2 are SGHRS and YFSETQ. This CDR3 has 14 residues. CDR3 in amino acids: CASSTTSDSYEQYF. CDR3 nucleotide sequence: TGCGCCAGCAGCACCACTAGCGACTCCTACGAGCAGTACTTC.

The gene calls are TRBV11-2 and TRBJ2-1; 13 nucleotides line up with TRBD2. Per germline, CDR1 SGHAT and CDR2 FQNNGV. CDR3 length: 19 amino acids. V was pared by 1 base and J by 4 bases, with 10 bases of the junction left unmatched. CDR3 amino acids: CASSLVGTSGIKSYNEQFF. CDR3 in DNA: TGTGCCAGCAGCTTAGTCGGGACTAGCGGGATAAAAAGTTACAATGAGCAGTTCTTC.

This clonotype turned up a few times. In DNA, the CDR3 is TGTGCCAGCAGATCGGAGACGGCCTCCTACGAGCAGTACTTC. Amino acids: CASRSETASYEQYF. The J gene is TRBJ2-7, the V gene TRBV6-1; no firm D call. Trimming pared 6 bases from V and 0 bases from J, leaving 12 bases between. CDR3 size: 14 residues. Per germline, CDR1 MNHNS and CDR2 SASEGT.